This TCR beta chain was obtained from a study of long-term antiretroviral therapy in people with HIV. General study points: Clones with expansion before ART led the repertoire at all time points. HIV repertoires had narrower CDR3 length ranges than controls.

At survey level, the immunoSEQ assay was run in its v3.0 version. Sequencing aimed at roughly 40,000-50,000 T-cell genomes per sample. The assay was immunoSEQ multiplex PCR, and TCRdb's table has in-frame clones only and misses some. The sample contains around 25,000 clones, more than 65% of which appear only once. Germline assignment: CDR1 LGHNA and CDR2 YSLEER. The CDR3 is made up of 16 amino acids. Every participant with HIV received treatment in the United States. For this clone: The antigen remains unidentified. A junction boundary mismatches the germline segment, possibly from a read error. The identical CDR3 is also encoded by other nucleotide sequences in the sample.

The source was unsorted PBMCs, collected 4.4 years after starting antiretroviral therapy. This sequence originates from a man aged 25-40 years with HIV. The rearrangement links TRBV4-3 to TRBJ2-6; D gene ambiguous. The CDR3 DNA reads TGCGCCAGCAGTCAAGGTGGGGACTCTGGGGCCAACGTCCTGACTTTC. It specifies CASSQGGDSGANVLTF.